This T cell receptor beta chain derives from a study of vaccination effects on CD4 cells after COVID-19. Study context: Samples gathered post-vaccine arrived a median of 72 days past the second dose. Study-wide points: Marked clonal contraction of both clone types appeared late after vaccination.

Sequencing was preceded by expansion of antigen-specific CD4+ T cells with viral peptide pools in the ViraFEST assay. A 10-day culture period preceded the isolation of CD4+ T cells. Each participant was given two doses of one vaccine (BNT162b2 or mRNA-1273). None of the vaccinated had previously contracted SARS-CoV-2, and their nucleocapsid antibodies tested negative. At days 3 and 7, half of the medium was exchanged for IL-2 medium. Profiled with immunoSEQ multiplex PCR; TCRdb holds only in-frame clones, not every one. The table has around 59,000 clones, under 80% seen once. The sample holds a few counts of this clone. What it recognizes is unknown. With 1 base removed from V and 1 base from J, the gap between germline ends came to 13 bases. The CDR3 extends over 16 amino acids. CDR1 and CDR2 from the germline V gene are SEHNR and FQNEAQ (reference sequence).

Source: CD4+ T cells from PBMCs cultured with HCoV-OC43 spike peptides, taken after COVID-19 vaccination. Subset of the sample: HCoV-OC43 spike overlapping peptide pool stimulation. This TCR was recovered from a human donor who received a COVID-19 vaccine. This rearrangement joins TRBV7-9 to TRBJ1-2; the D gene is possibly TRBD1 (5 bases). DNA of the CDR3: TGTGCCAGCAGCTTAGATGGGACGGAAATTAACTATGGCTACACCTTC. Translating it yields CASSLDGTEINYGYTF.